The clone carrying this TCR beta chain has more than one count but fewer than ten. CDR1 LGHNA and CDR2 YSLEER come from the germline V gene. The CDR3 consists of 15 residues. The V and J ends lost 6 bases and 0 bases respectively, with 9 bases between them. The sample is drawn from a study of early T cells in non-severe SARS-CoV-2 infection. TCRdb processed the 5' RACE reads anew with MiXCR; each CDR3 protein has one entry. The sample yields about 94,000 distinct CDR3 sequences, about 13% seen once. The source of this sequence is an adult who was a healthcare worker with PCR-confirmed SARS-CoV-2 infection or an uninfected control (not recorded which). This chain connects TRBV4-3 to TRBJ2-6; tentatively, D is TRBD1 (5 bases). Sequencing input: whole blood. CDR3 protein: CASSRDSSGANVLTF. Written as DNA, the CDR3 is TGCGCCAGCAGTCGCGACAGCTCTGGGGCCAACGTCCTGACTTTC.